Sequencing of this TCR beta chain was carried out in a study of beta chain features in type 1 diabetes. Investigators reverse transcribed all isolated RNA, so they sequenced expressed TCRB transcripts. Naive, central memory and regulatory T cell samples came to a mean of approximately 3.57 million reads. TCRdb keeps only in-frame clones here, not all; method: immunoSEQ multiplex PCR. The sample lists around 340,000 clones, roughly 9% occurring once. Trimming pared 5 bases from V and 7 bases from J, leaving 18 bases between. The CDR3 loop spans 15 amino acids. Germline CDR1 is SGHAT and CDR2 is FQNNGV. Remarks on this clone: Its antigen is not identified.

Study-level points and caveats: Because the template was cDNA, high-expressing cells might be over-represented. Moderate but significant shortening of TCRB CDR3s was recorded in all four CD4+ subsets from Type 1 diabetes patients. Small HLA sub-analyses could not settle whether HLA shapes TCRB rearrangement. Naive, central memory and regulatory TCRB repertoires appeared more similar among patients than healthy donors.

This receptor was identified in a man younger than 45 with type 1 diabetes. Specimen: central memory CD4+ T cells from blood. The genes are TRBV11-2 and TRBJ2-1, with a tentative D call TRBD2 (6 bases). CDR3 region: CASSERGIAPNEQFF. CDR3 DNA: TGTGCCAGCAGCGAACGGGGGATAGCGCCTAATGAGCAGTTCTTC.